This note documents a single T cell receptor beta chain sequence. Antigen: not known. The source of the sample is a study of cytomegalovirus exposure and HLA in healthy donors. Whole-study results and caveats: Some V segments, including TRBV6-2 and TRBV6-3, were excluded as indistinguishable. In an earlier analysis, most TCR beta V segments were productive about 87% or about 30% of the time. Likely technical artifact: a cluster of highly shared sequence variants.

This PCR relied on a set of 60 Vbeta primers and 13 Jbeta primers. Assay: immunoSEQ multiplex PCR; the TCRdb copy retains only in-frame clones and omits some. The sample holds some 170,000 clones, 60% to 80% seen once. Donors had nominal health at sampling but likely had unrecorded immune exposures. The germline V and J ends were trimmed by 6 bases and 2 bases, with 13 bases remaining between them. This CDR3 has 15 residues. The germline CDR1 and CDR2 sequences are MNHNY and SVGAGI (reference sequence). The sample was PBMCs. The sequence was obtained from a man aged 40-50 years in good health and CMV-seropositive. This chain uses TRBV6-6 with TRBJ2-2, with a tentative D call TRBD2 (5 bases). The CDR3 bases are TGTGCCAGCAGGCCGGACTTTCTCAACACCGGGGAGCTGTTTTTT. Amino acid sequence: CASRPDFLNTGELFF.